This entry concerns a single T cell receptor (beta chain). Per the original methods: Cell counts per sample came from amplifying reference gene primers. Repertoires were generated with immunoSEQ multiplex PCR, while TCRdb's copy carries only in-frame clones and drops some. Clone size and V and J calls were adopted from that table, with D and trimming inferred from the DNA. This table has roughly 220,000 clones, roughly 81% appearing once. The data were obtained in a study of blood T cell repertoires in COVID-19. V lost 1 base and J 5 bases, leaving 14 bases between the germline ends. The length of the CDR3 is 15 residues. CDR1 SGHVS and CDR2 FQNEAQ come from the germline V gene.

The receptor was derived from a woman over 75 with COVID-19, enrolled during active disease. This rearrangement joins TRBV7-8 to TRBJ1-2, with a possible D match to TRBD1 (6 bases). The sequencing input was peripheral blood. In DNA, the CDR3 is TGTGCCAGCAGCTTAGGAGGACAGAGGGAGTATGGCTACACCTTC. This codes for CASSLGGQREYGYTF.